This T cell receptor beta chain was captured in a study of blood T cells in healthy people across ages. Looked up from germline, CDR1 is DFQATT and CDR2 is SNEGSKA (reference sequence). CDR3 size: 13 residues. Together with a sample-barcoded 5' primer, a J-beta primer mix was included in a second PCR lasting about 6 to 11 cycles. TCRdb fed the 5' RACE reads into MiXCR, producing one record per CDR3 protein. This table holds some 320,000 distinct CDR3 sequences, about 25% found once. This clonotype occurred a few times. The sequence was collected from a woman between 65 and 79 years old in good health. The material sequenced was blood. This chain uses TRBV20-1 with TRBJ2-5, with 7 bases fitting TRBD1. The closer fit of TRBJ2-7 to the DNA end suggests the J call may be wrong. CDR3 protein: CSAGNQGEREQYF. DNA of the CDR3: TGCAGTGCTGGGAACCAGGGGGAGCGCGAGCAGTACTTC.